This entry lists 17 T cell receptor beta chains sequenced from one sample in a study of T cell repertoires in cytomegalovirus infection. From the reads, TCRdb called clonotypes with MiXCR, one entry per CDR3 protein. Of fewer than 200,000 distinct CDR3 sequences listed, about 21% are singletons. The sample comprised PBMCs. The receptor source for this set is a human donor in good health (CMV status not recorded). Some clones in this sample may be carry-over from other donors' samples.

The chain is built from TRBV6-2 or TRBV6-3 and TRBJ1-3; no firm D call. This CDR3 has 16 residues. Germline CDR1 is MNHEY and CDR2 is SVGEGT. V was trimmed by 4 bases and J by 2 bases, leaving 15 bases between them. The CDR3: CASSSALRAAGNTIYF. In nucleotides, the CDR3 is TGTGCCAGCAGTTCCGCCCTGAGGGCCGCTGGAAACACCATATATTTT.

This clonotype was counted between two and nine times. The chain recombines TRBV7-3 with TRBJ1-1; D uncertain. The CDR3 runs 13 residues. The germline V gene encodes CDR1 SGHTA and CDR2 FQGTGA. V lost 4 bases and J lost 1, with 7 bases in between. The CDR3 spells CASSSMGNTEAFF. The CDR3 DNA is TGTGCCAGCAGCTCGATGGGGAACACTGAAGCTTTCTTT.

There are many counts of this clonotype. The rearrangement joins TRBV4-1 to TRBJ2-5; D is possibly TRBD2 (6 bases). From germline, CDR1 is MGHRA and CDR2 YSYEKL. Trimming took off 1 base at V and 5 bases at J, with 20 bases between the two ends. This CDR3 has 17 amino acids. The CDR3 DNA reads TGCGCCAGCAGCCAAGTCGACCTGATCCCCGGAGGGGAGACCCAGTACTTC. Translated, it gives CASSQVDLIPGGETQYF.

The V and J genes are TRBV28 and TRBJ2-5, with 7 bases fitting TRBD1. The CDR3 contains 15 residues. Germline V lookup: CDR1 MDHEN, CDR2 SYDVKM. Unmatched junction bases numbered 11, after V lost 6 bases and J lost 4 bases. The CDR3 DNA is TGTGCCAGCAGCCCCCACCGACAGGGTCCAGAGACCCAGTACTTC. Protein: CASSPHRQGPETQYF.

The chain links TRBV6-2 or TRBV6-3 to TRBJ2-2, with D maybe TRBD1 (5 bases). Germline CDR1 and CDR2: MNHEY and SVGEGT. Trimming took off 10 bases at V and 1 base at J, with 13 bases between the two ends. This CDR3 has 14 amino acids. For the CDR3, the DNA is TGTGCCACCCTCAAGGGGCAGAACACCGGGGAGCTGTTTTTT. Translated, it gives CATLKGQNTGELFF.

The chain employs TRBV6-6 and TRBJ2-1, with TRBD1 matching 9 bases. V lost 5 bases, J lost 6 bases, and 8 bases stayed unmatched. This CDR3 has 15 amino acids. Germline-derived CDR1 and CDR2 are MNHNY and SVGAGI (reference sequence). The CDR3 DNA is TGTGCCAGCAGTCACAGGGGGCCCTCGGTCAATGAGCAGTTCTTC. Translated, it gives CASSHRGPSVNEQFF.

In this sample, this clonotype turned up once. The chain links TRBV19 to TRBJ2-1, with D possibly TRBD1 on 5 matching bases. Per the germline V gene, CDR1 is LNHDA and CDR2 is SQIVND (reference sequence). The CDR3 is 12 amino acids. The V end was cut by 1 base, the J end by 10 bases, with 8 bases between. CDR3 coding DNA: TGTGCCAGTAGTATAGCCGGACACGAGCAGTTCTTC. Translating gives CASSIAGHEQFF.

This clonotype was recorded a few times. The rearrangement uses TRBV5-1 and TRBJ2-7; TRBD1 might be the D (5 bases). Germline V gene data show CDR1 as SGHRS and CDR2 as YFSETQ. Trimming left V 0 bases short and J 3 bases short, with 10 bases between. The CDR3 has 14 residues. CDR3 bases: TGCGCCAGCAGCTTGGTGGCCAGGGACTACGAGCAGTACTTC. Translation: CASSLVARDYEQYF.

In its sample, this clonotype was seen a few times. The rearrangement links TRBV29-1 to TRBJ2-5, with 9 bases identical to TRBD2. The CDR3 runs to 14 residues. V shed 5 bases, J shed 2 bases, and the junction held 6 bases outside the gene matches. Germline CDR1 SQVTM, CDR2 ANQGSEA. CDR3 loop: CSVYLAGNQETQYF. Here the CDR3 DNA reads TGCAGCGTTTATCTAGCGGGAAATCAAGAGACCCAGTACTTC.

This chain uses TRBV10-3 with TRBJ1-1; possible D gene TRBD1, 5 bases. The CDR3 is 14 residues long. CDR1 is ENHRY and CDR2 is SYGVKD in the germline V gene. V was clipped by 8 bases and J by 1 base, with 14 bases between them. DNA of the CDR3: TGTGCCATCCGGAAGGGGCAGGAGAACACTGAAGCTTTCTTT. Translated: CAIRKGQENTEAFF.

This clonotype has ten or more counts. The chain combines TRBV7-8 with TRBJ2-2; TRBD2 matches at 7 bases. The CDR3 is 18 residues long. The V gene's germline CDR1 is SGHVS and CDR2 FQNEAQ. V lost 3 bases to trimming and J lost 3 bases; unmatched junction nucleotides: 13. CDR3 loop: CASSFPRTRGIDTGELFF. The CDR3 DNA is TGTGCCAGCAGCTTCCCGCGGACTAGAGGGATCGACACCGGGGAGCTGTTTTTT.

The chain couples TRBV12-5 to TRBJ2-6, with D possibly being TRBD1 (6 bases). Trimming took off 2 bases at V and 1 base at J, with 12 bases between the two ends. The CDR3 totals 17 residues. Looked up from germline, CDR1 is LGHNT and CDR2 is FRNRAP. In DNA, the CDR3 is TGTGCTAGTGGTTTGAACAGGGTCCCATCTGGGGCCAACGTCCTGACTTTC. Residues: CASGLNRVPSGANVLTF. The whole variable domain, filled in from reference TRBV12-5 and TRBJ2-6, reads DARVTQTPRHKVTEMGQEVTMRCQPILGHNTVFWYRQTMMQGLELLAYFRNRAPLDDSGMPKDRFSAEMPDATLATLKIQPSEPRDSAVYFCASGLNRVPSGANVLTFGAGSRLTVL.

Worth noting for this clonotype: Mismatch with germline at one junction end may stem from a read error. The chain carries TRBV12-3 or TRBV12-4 and TRBJ2-7, with a weak D call TRBD2 (6 bases). The CDR3 totals 13 residues. The CDR3 DNA reads TGTGCCAGCAGTTTATTCGGGGGATACGGGCAGTACTTC. Its protein is CASSLFGGYGQYF.

This clonotype was found many times. The chain joins TRBV7-8 to TRBJ1-1, with a weak D call TRBD1 (6 bases). From germline, CDR1 is SGHVS and CDR2 FQNEAQ. The CDR3 totals 14 residues. V was cut by 1 base and J by 4 bases, with 10 bases left in between. CDR3 bases: TGTGCCAGCAGCTTAGGCAGGGGCGGCACTGAAGCTTTCTTT. Its translation: CASSLGRGGTEAFF.

The CDR3 region has the DNA TGTGCCACCAGCAGAGATCGGGGAGGGATTTTCAACGAGCAGTACTTC. This gives the protein CATSRDRGGIFNEQYF. J is TRBJ2-7 and V is TRBV15, with TRBD2 identical over 7 bases. The CDR3 sequence is 16 residues long. The J segment lost 5 bases and the V segment lost 0 bases, leaving 10 bases of the junction unmatched. From germline, CDR1 is LNHNV and CDR2 YYDKDF (reference sequence). Full variable domain (remainder filled in from reference TRBV15 and TRBJ2-7): DAMVIQNPRYQVTQFGKPVTLSCSQTLNHNVMYWYQQKSSQAPKLLFHYYDKDFNNEADTPDNFQSRRPNTSFCFLDIRSPGLGDTAMYLCATSRDRGGIFNEQYFGPGTRLTVT.

The V call is TRBV5-6, the J call TRBJ2-1, with 12 bases lining up with TRBD2. V lost 3 bases, J lost 2 bases, and 9 bases stayed unmatched. The CDR3 sequence is 18 residues long. Germline loops: CDR1 SGHDT, CDR2 YYEEEE. In DNA, the CDR3 is TGTGCCAGCAGCTCACGGACTAGCGGGAAGGTGGCCTACAATGAGCAGTTCTTC. It yields the protein CASSSRTSGKVAYNEQFF.

The chain has TRBV28 and TRBJ2-5; 11 positions match TRBD2. There are 13 residues in the CDR3. V dropped 8 bases and J dropped 3; count of bases not matched to a gene: 2. Germline CDR1 MDHEN, CDR2 SYDVKM. The CDR3, as DNA: TGTGCCAGCCTACTAGCGGGAGAAGAGACCCAGTACTTC. Translating it yields CASLLAGEETQYF.